The 24 T cell receptor beta chains below all came from one sample that was sequenced in a study of tumor-infiltrating lymphocytes in primary liver carcinoma. Total RNA (roughly 0.45 ug) served as template for TCR beta cDNA synthesis primed by a constant-region primer. It was through three nested multiplex PCR rounds of slightly modified ARM-PCR that TCR beta libraries arose. Each of the first two PCR rounds ran about 9 cycles with TRBV1-TRBV30 forward and C-beta reverse primers. TCRdb fed the multiplex PCR reads into MiXCR, producing one record per CDR3 protein. The table shows hundreds of thousands of distinct CDR3 sequences, with around three fifths occurring only once. RNA isolated from unsorted whole blood supplied the blood RNA, with germline DNA also extracted. The specimen sequenced was peripheral blood. These receptors were obtained from a middle-aged man with primary liver carcinoma and hepatitis B virus infection.

The V and J genes are TRBV1 and TRBJ2-4; the listed D gene, TRBD1, was not tested against the DNA. TRBV1 is an annotated pseudogene. CDR3 size: 15 residues. The CDR3 sequence is CTSNQVTGGKNIQYF. The CDR3 region has the DNA TGCACCAGCAACCAAGTAACAGGGGGGAAAAACATTCAGTACTTC.

A few counts support this clonotype. V gene TRBV28 combines with J gene TRBJ2-1; D ambiguous. This CDR3 has 11 amino acids. The germline V and J ends were trimmed by 5 bases and 5 bases, with 4 bases remaining between them. CDR1 and CDR2 from the germline V gene are MDHEN and SYDVKM. As DNA, the CDR3 is TGTGCCAGCAGTCGCGACAATGAGCAGTTCTTC. Translated: CASSRDNEQFF.

To note about this clonotype: At one end the junction does not follow the germline gene, possibly because of a read error. The chain links TRBV11-2 to TRBJ2-5; a weak D match, TRBD1 (6 bases). The CDR3 runs 17 residues. Germline CDR1 SGHAT, CDR2 FQNNGV. For the CDR3, the DNA is TGTGCCAGCCGCTTAGGACGGTCAACAGGGTCTCGAGAGACCCAGTACTTC. Translating it yields CASRLGRSTGSRETQYF.

This clonotype occurred many times. This chain links TRBV29-1 with TRBJ2-7, with 10 positions matching TRBD2. Germline V CDR1 and CDR2: SQVTM, ANQGSEA. This CDR3 is 11 amino acids long. The J segment lost 12 bases and the V segment lost 5 bases, leaving 7 bases of the junction unmatched. The CDR3 nucleotides read TGCAGCGTTTCAGGGACTAGCGCGCGGTACTTC. The encoded protein is CSVSGTSARYF.

At least ten counts were recorded for this clonotype. V usage is TRBV7-8 and J usage is TRBJ2-3; D might be TRBD1 (6 bases). Deletions cut 2 bases from V and 3 bases from J, with 12 bases between. The V gene's germline CDR1 is SGHVS and CDR2 FQNEAQ. The CDR3 sequence is 15 residues long. DNA of the CDR3: TGTGCCAGCAGCTTAACCAGGGGATTGACAGATACGCAGTATTTT. Translated: CASSLTRGLTDTQYF.

This clonotype has a single count. The chain links TRBV6-1 to TRBJ1-5; 8 bases line up with TRBD1. The CDR3 covers 17 residues. Germline values: CDR1 MNHNS, CDR2 SASEGT. The V segment lost 6 bases and the J segment 6 bases; nucleotides outside the gene matches: 16. Here the CDR3 reads CASRHGQGMRRAQPQHF. CDR3 coding DNA: TGTGCCAGCAGACACGGACAGGGTATGAGGAGAGCTCAGCCCCAGCATTTT.

In this sample, this clonotype turned up many times. The J gene is TRBJ2-1, the V gene TRBV6-2 or TRBV6-3; 11 positions match TRBD2. The V and J ends lost 6 bases and 6 bases, in that order; junction bases with no gene match: 4. The CDR3 consists of 14 residues. CDR1 and CDR2 from the germline V gene are MNHEY and SVGEGT. CDR3 sequence (DNA): TGTGCCAGCAGGGGACTAGCGGAGGGCAATGAGCAGTTCTTC. Its translation: CASRGLAEGNEQFF.

The rearrangement joins TRBV5-1 to TRBJ1-1; D unresolved. The V end was cut by 4 bases, the J end by 1 base, with 14 bases between. The CDR3 is 15 residues long. Germline CDR1 and CDR2: SGHRS and YFSETQ. DNA of the CDR3: TGCGCCAGCAGCGCAGACTCACAGCCGAACACTGAAGCTTTCTTT. Its translation is CASSADSQPNTEAFF. The whole variable domain, remainder taken from reference TRBV5-1 and TRBJ1-1, is KAGVTQTPRYLIKTRGQQVTLSCSPISGHRSVSWYQQTPGQGLQFLFEYFSETQRNKGNFPGRFSGRQFSNSRSEMNVSTLELGDSALYLCASSADSQPNTEAFFGQGTRLTVV.

CDR3 sequence (DNA): TGCAGCGTGTCGGGGACGGCGAGCTCTGGGGTCAGCGTCCTGACTTTC. It translates to CSVSGTASSGVSVLTF. The chain employs TRBV29-1 and TRBJ2-6, with D tentatively TRBD1 or TRBD2 (5 bases each). Per the germline V gene, CDR1 is SQVTM and CDR2 is ANQGSEA. The CDR3 totals 16 residues. Trimming took off 6 bases at V and 12 bases at J, with 27 bases between the two ends.

This clonotype has a count of ten or more. The V and J genes are TRBV12-3 or TRBV12-4 and TRBJ2-7; 7 positions match TRBD1. V was pared by 5 bases and J by 2 bases, with 6 bases of the junction left unmatched. This CDR3 comprises 14 residues. The CDR3 protein is CASSPGGSAYEQYF. The DNA of the CDR3 is TGTGCCAGCAGTCCAGGGGGTAGTGCCTACGAGCAGTACTTC.

This rearrangement joins TRBV11-2 to TRBJ1-1; D is uncertain. Between the trimmed V and J ends, which lost 4 bases and 4 bases, there was a span of 16 bases. The CDR3 runs 15 residues. Per the germline V gene, CDR1 is SGHAT and CDR2 is FQNNGV. CDR3 nucleotide sequence: TGTGCCAGCAGCTCCCCAATTGTGAGGAGCACTGAAGCTTTCTTT. Its protein is CASSSPIVRSTEAFF.

About this clonotype itself: A read error may be the cause here, since a much bigger clone is one base away. The chain is built from TRBV6-5 and TRBJ1-1, with a tentative D call TRBD1 (5 bases). CDR3 length: 11 residues. CDR1 and CDR2 from the germline V gene are MNHEY and SVGAGI. Here the CDR3 DNA reads TGTACCAGCATTTCGAACGGGGCGACTTTCTTT. This sequence encodes CTSISNGATFF.

The chain links TRBV7-3 to TRBJ2-1; 8 bases map to TRBD2. This CDR3 has 16 residues. CDR1 and CDR2 from the germline V gene are SGHTA and FQGTGA. J gave up 5 bases and V 1 base, and 7 bases lay outside the gene matches. The CDR3 loop is CASSLSAGGGHNEQFF. CDR3 nucleotide sequence: TGTGCCAGCAGCTTAAGTGCGGGAGGCGGTCACAATGAGCAGTTCTTC.

In the case of this clonotype: One end of the junction fails to match germline, which may point to a read error. This chain joins TRBV6-6 and TRBJ2-7; 11 bases agree with TRBD2. Germline assignment: CDR1 MNHNY and CDR2 SVGAGI (reference sequence). The CDR3 spans 15 residues. The CDR3 coding sequence is TGTACCAGCAGTCAAGCCGGGACTAGCGGATACGAGAAGTACTTC. It yields the protein CTSSQAGTSGYEKYF.

A note on this clonotype: One end of the junction fails to match germline, which may point to a read error. This chain uses TRBV4-2 with TRBJ2-1, with a possible D match to TRBD2 (6 bases). CDR1 and CDR2 from the germline V gene are LGHNA and YNFKEQ. The CDR3 has 17 residues. CDR3 in DNA: TGTGCCAGCAGACAAGGCGGTAGCGGAGATTCCTACAATGAGCAGTTCTTT. It translates to CASRQGGSGDSYNEQFF.

The CDR3 bases are TGTGCCAGCAGTTGGGACACCCTTGCAACTAATGAAAAACTGTTTTTT. Protein: CASSWDTLATNEKLFF. The rearrangement joins TRBV6-8 to TRBJ1-4, with D maybe TRBD1 (6 bases). V was pared by 4 bases and J by 0 bases, with 12 bases between. The CDR3 loop spans 16 amino acids. Germline-derived CDR1 and CDR2 are MNHGY and SAAAGT.

In the case of this clonotype: One end of the junction is discordant with germline, which a read error may explain. This sequence joins TRBV11-1 and TRBJ2-5; D unclear. The CDR3 runs 13 residues. The germline V gene has CDR1 SGHAT and CDR2 FQDESV (reference sequence). CDR3 sequence (DNA): TGTGCCAGCAGCTTGGAGAGTACAGAGACGCAGTATTTC. Its protein product is CASSLESTETQYF.

This clonotype was picked up many times. V usage is TRBV4-3 and J usage is TRBJ2-7, with a tentative D call TRBD1 (6 bases). This CDR3 has 15 amino acids. With 0 bases removed from V and 3 bases from J, the gap between germline ends came to 12 bases. CDR1 and CDR2 from the germline V gene are LGHNA and YSLEER. The CDR3 DNA sequence: TGCGCCAGCAGCCAAGAGGCCAGGGGATTCTACGAGCAGTACTTC. Amino acid sequence: CASSQEARGFYEQYF.

Details on this clonotype: Germline and junction disagree at one end, which may indicate a read error. V usage is TRBV28 and J usage is TRBJ2-7, with a tentative D call TRBD2 (6 bases). There are 14 residues in the CDR3. Germline CDR1 and CDR2: MDHEN and SYDVKM. The CDR3 nucleotides are TGTGTCAGCAGTCCTCCGGGACTTACCTACGAGCAGTACTTC. Amino acids: CVSSPPGLTYEQYF. Full variable domain (outside the CDR3, taken from reference TRBV28 and TRBJ2-7): DVKVTQSSRYLVKRTGEKVFLECVQDMDHENMFWYRQDPGLGLRLIYFSYDVKMKEKGDIPEGYSVSREKKERFSLILESASTNQTSMYLCVSSPPGLTYEQYFGPGTRLTVT.

This chain joins TRBV29-1 and TRBJ2-7, with D tentatively TRBD1 (6 bases). The CDR3 is 16 amino acids. Germline V gene sequence: CDR1 SQVTM, CDR2 ANQGSEA. V lost 1 base to trimming and J lost 13 bases, with 29 bases between them. This CDR3 reads CSVEGSTQGSLLGQYF. As DNA, the CDR3 is TGCAGCGTTGAAGGAAGTACACAGGGCTCTCTCCTCGGGCAATACTTC.

Regarding this clonotype: An end of the junction differs from the germline gene, which may be a read error. The chain links TRBV6-1 to TRBJ1-4; 10 bases are shared with TRBD1. CDR1 and CDR2 from the germline V gene are MNHNS and SASEGT. The CDR3 length is 16 residues. CDR3 sequence reads: CASSQTGGLTSEKLFF. The CDR3 DNA is TGTGCCAGCAGTCAGACAGGGGGCTTGACTAGTGAAAAACTGTTTTTT.

This clonotype was counted ten times or more. The V and J genes are TRBV6-2 or TRBV6-3 and TRBJ1-2, with D hard to call. The V end was cut by 7 bases, the J end by 5 bases, with 11 bases between. This CDR3 is built from 12 residues. Germline CDR1 and CDR2: MNHEY and SVGEGT. Written as DNA, the CDR3 is TGTGCCAGCACCCAAGGGCAGTATGGCTACACCTTC. This gives the protein CASTQGQYGYTF.

About this clonotype itself: A read error may be the cause here, since a much bigger clone is one base away. This sequence joins TRBV4-1 and TRBJ2-1; TRBD2 matches 7 bases. With V trimmed by 2 bases and J by 8 bases, 12 bases remained unmatched. CDR1 is MGHRA and CDR2 is YSYEKL in the germline V gene. This CDR3 spans 16 amino acids. The chain's CDR3 is CASSQLRLAIYDEQFF. The CDR3 nucleotides read TGCGCCAGCAGCCAATTGCGACTAGCTATTTACGATGAGCAGTTCTTC.

About this clonotype itself: A much larger clone sits a single nucleotide away, making a read error possible. The rearrangement links TRBV6-5 to TRBJ1-1, with D possibly being TRBD1 (5 bases). Germline CDR1 reads MNHEY; CDR2 reads SVGAGI. The V gene lost 10 bases and the J gene lost 1 base, with 16 bases spanning the gap. The CDR3 is 14 residues long. CDR3: CAISSSGGNTEAFF. In DNA, the CDR3 is TGTGCCATCTCATCTTCCGGGGGGAACACTGAAGCTTTCTTT.